Following are 20 T cell receptor beta chains from one sample sequenced in a study of T cell changes during pregnancy in multiple sclerosis. The data were produced by immunoSEQ multiplex PCR, yet TCRdb's version contains in-frame clones alone and is incomplete. The data hold about 99,000 clones, with 93% observed a single time. Sequenced here: peripheral blood, sampled after pregnancy. These receptors all come from a female donor with multiple sclerosis, enrolled in a pregnancy study.

The rearrangement uses TRBV28 and TRBJ2-5, with TRBD2 identical over 8 bases. Germline CDR1 and CDR2: MDHEN and SYDVKM. This CDR3 is built from 17 residues. The trim removed 7 bases at V and 4 bases at J, leaving 17 bases unmatched. CDR3 coding DNA: TGTGCCAGCAAGGGAAGCGGGAGTGGTAAAAGGGGAGAGACCCAGTACTTC. This encodes CASKGSGSGKRGETQYF.

The chain links TRBV25-1 to TRBJ2-3, with 8 bases aligning to TRBD2. This CDR3 region has 16 residues. V lost 1 base, J lost 0 bases, and 3 bases stayed unmatched. Germline V gives CDR1 MGHDK, CDR2 SYGVNS. DNA of the CDR3: TGTGCCAGCAGTGAATGGGCTAGCGGGAGCACAGATACGCAGTATTTT. The encoded protein is CASSEWASGSTDTQYF.

This chain joins TRBV7-3 and TRBJ2-1, with a weak D call TRBD1 (5 bases). There are 14 residues in the CDR3. Germline lookup yields CDR1 SGHTA and CDR2 FQGTGA. V dropped 4 bases and J dropped 8 bases, with 15 bases sitting between them. The CDR3 nucleotides read TGTGCCAGCAGCTCCCCCTCCAAAGGGGATGAGCAGTTCTTC. Encoded protein: CASSSPSKGDEQFF.

The V gene is TRBV19, the J gene TRBJ2-7; D is perhaps TRBD2 (6 bases). CDR3 length: 14 residues. The germline gives CDR1 LNHDA, CDR2 SQIVND (reference sequence). Trimming cost V 5 bases and J 1 base, with 12 bases left between them. For the CDR3, the DNA is TGTGCCAGTAGTGGAGGGGCCAGGTCCTACGAGCAGTACTTC. It is translated as CASSGGARSYEQYF.

J is TRBJ1-2 and V is TRBV5-6; D unresolved. CDR3 length: 16 residues. Germline CDR1 is SGHDT and CDR2 is YYEEEE. The V and J ends lost 3 bases and 1 base respectively, with 16 bases between them. DNA of the CDR3: TGTGCCAGCAGCTCGACCAGACACATCCTTAACTATGGCTACACCTTC. Encoded protein: CASSSTRHILNYGYTF.

The chain recombines TRBV7-8 with TRBJ1-1; perhaps TRBD1 as D (5 bases). CDR1 is SGHVS, CDR2 FQNEAQ, per germline. V gave up 2 bases and J gave up 11 bases, with 12 bases separating them. The CDR3 spans 12 residues. CDR3 bases: TGTGCCAGCAGCTTACAGGGCCGAATCGCTTTCTTT. It is translated as CASSLQGRIAFF.

The genes are TRBV5-1 and TRBJ1-4; 9 nucleotides agree with TRBD1. Germline CDR1 and CDR2: SGHRS and YFSETQ. This CDR3 spans 14 amino acids. J was trimmed by 8 bases and V by 4 bases; bases with no gene match: 6. The CDR3 region is CASSIDRGREKLFF. The DNA of the CDR3 is TGCGCCAGCAGCATTGACAGGGGGAGGGAAAAACTGTTTTTT.

This rearrangement joins TRBV30 to TRBJ1-2; 8 bases align to TRBD1. Germline CDR1 and CDR2: GTSNPN and SVGIG (reference sequence). The CDR3 has 16 residues. Trimming took 7 bases from V and 7 from J; bases not matched to a gene: 20. In DNA form, the CDR3 reads TGTGCCTCCACCTCGGGACAGGACCATAGTAGGGCTGGCTACACCTTC. Residues: CASTSGQDHSRAGYTF.

J is TRBJ2-7 and V is TRBV5-1; TRBD1 matches at 7 bases. Germline values: CDR1 SGHRS, CDR2 YFSETQ. The CDR3 loop spans 15 amino acids. The V gene end was trimmed by 5 bases and the J gene end by 1 base; junction bases not matched to a gene: 9. DNA for the CDR3: TGCGCCAGCAGACAGGGGTCGTACACTTCCTACGAGCAGTACTTC. The encoded protein is CASRQGSYTSYEQYF.

This chain's CDR3 is CASSSAAAGPQGGARGYTF. CDR3 DNA: TGTGCCAGCAGCTCCGCCGCGGCCGGACCTCAAGGGGGTGCGCGTGGCTACACCTTC. The chain combines TRBV7-9 with TRBJ1-2, with D possibly matching TRBD1 (6 bases). V lost 4 bases to trimming and J lost 7 bases, with 31 bases between them. Germline V gene data show CDR1 as SEHNR and CDR2 as FQNEAQ (reference sequence). The CDR3 extends over 19 amino acids.

The chain has TRBV7-2 and TRBJ1-5; tentative D call: TRBD1 (5 bases). V was pared by 8 bases and J by 3 bases, with 11 bases between. The CDR3 extends over 13 amino acids. Germline V gene data show CDR1 as SGHTA and CDR2 as FQGNSA. In nucleotides, the CDR3 is TGTGCCAGCGGACGGGGGAACAATCAGCCCCAGCATTTT. Its protein is CASGRGNNQPQHF.

The chain recombines TRBV5-1 with TRBJ2-7, with D possibly matching TRBD1 (5 bases). Germline V gene lookup returns CDR1 SGHRS and CDR2 YFSETQ. The CDR3 runs to 15 residues. V lost 1 base and J lost 3, with 14 bases in between. The CDR3 loop reads CASSLYGGQDYEQYF. CDR3 nucleotides: TGCGCCAGCAGCTTGTATGGCGGACAAGACTACGAGCAGTACTTC.

The chain is built from TRBV18 and TRBJ2-4, with a possible D match to TRBD2 (5 bases). The V and J ends lost 4 bases and 8 bases respectively, with 9 bases between them. This CDR3 comprises 12 residues. The germline gives CDR1 KGHSH, CDR2 LQKENI. Here the CDR3 reads CASSQARDIQYF. CDR3 coding DNA: TGTGCCAGCTCACAAGCGCGGGACATTCAGTACTTC.

The table lists this clone with many counts. The J gene is TRBJ1-2, the V gene TRBV28; TRBD1 matches at 7 bases. The germline gives CDR1 MDHEN, CDR2 SYDVKM. The junction had 9 bases not matched to a gene; V was cut back by 1 base and J by 4 bases. This CDR3 is 16 amino acids long. CDR3 sequence reads: CASSLYRGTIGYGYTF. The CDR3, as DNA: TGTGCCAGCAGTTTATACAGGGGTACCATAGGCTATGGCTACACCTTC.

This chain connects TRBV7-3 to TRBJ2-3, with 11 bases lining up with TRBD2. From germline, CDR1 is SGHTA and CDR2 FQGTGA. Trimming at V came to 1 base and at J to 4 bases, leaving 4 bases not matched to a gene. The CDR3 is 16 residues long. CDR3 sequence reads: CASSLISGRAADTQYF. In DNA, the CDR3 is TGTGCCAGCAGCTTAATTAGCGGGAGGGCCGCAGATACGCAGTATTTT. Supplemented by reference TRBV7-3 and TRBJ2-3, the full variable domain reads GAGVSQTPSNKVTEKGKYVELRCDPISGHTALYWYRQSLGQGPEFLIYFQGTGAADDSGLPNDRFFAVRPEGSVSTLKIQRTERGDSAVYLCASSLISGRAADTQYFGPGTRLTVL.

The chain is built from TRBV29-1 and TRBJ2-3; D is uncertain. This CDR3 has 17 residues. V was cut by 0 bases and J by 3 bases, with 19 bases left in between. CDR1 SQVTM and CDR2 ANQGSEA come from the germline V gene. For the CDR3, the DNA is TGCAGCGTTGAAGAAGCCCCCAAGTTCATAAGAACAGATACGCAGTATTTT. Encoded protein: CSVEEAPKFIRTDTQYF.

The CDR3 sequence is CASSPSGLNTGELFF. The CDR3 DNA follows: TGTGCCAGCAGCCCTAGCGGGTTGAACACCGGGGAGCTGTTTTTT. The gene calls are TRBV6-5 and TRBJ2-2; 8 positions match TRBD2. The CDR3 contains 15 residues. V was pared by 6 bases and J by 1 base, with 4 bases of the junction left unmatched. CDR1 and CDR2 from the germline V gene are MNHEY and SVGAGI.

The V and J genes are TRBV27 and TRBJ1-2, with D uncertain. This CDR3 comprises 15 residues. Deletions cut 5 bases from V and 4 bases from J, with 17 bases between. Germline CDR1 is MNHEY and CDR2 is SMNVEV (reference sequence). In nucleotides, the CDR3 is TGTGCCAGCAGTCCCACCGTCGCGGGGAGCTATGGCTACACCTTC. It is translated as CASSPTVAGSYGYTF.

The J gene is TRBJ2-1, the V gene TRBV7-9; 8 positions match TRBD2. The germline CDR1 and CDR2 sequences are SEHNR and FQNEAQ (reference sequence). CDR3 length: 17 residues. Trimming removed 3 bases from V and 5 bases from J; junction bases left unmatched: 12. For the CDR3, the DNA is TGTGCCAGCAGCTTCCGTGGGACTAGTTTTTTGAACAATGAGCAGTTCTTC. Translation: CASSFRGTSFLNNEQFF.

On this clone: The conserved phenylalanine or tryptophan is not found at the CDR3 terminus, so this likely reflects a read error. No DNA is shown, since the ends of the CDR3 on it are uncertain; the CDR3 is the one TCRdb lists. V usage is TRBV11-3 and J usage is TRBJ1-2; the table names TRBD1, a call not compared with the DNA. The germline gives CDR1 SGHNT, CDR2 YENEEA. With termini counted, the CDR3 has 10 amino acids. CDR3 amino acids: CASRGKDRGL.